The source of this T cell receptor beta chain is a study of control samples from healthy donors and cancer patients. CDR1 LGHDT and CDR2 YNNKEL come from the germline V gene (reference sequence). The germline V and J ends were trimmed by 1 base and 5 bases, with 11 bases remaining between them. The CDR3 consists of 14 residues. Produced via immunoSEQ multiplex PCR; TCRdb's table is partial and in-frame only. Seen here are about 94,000 clones, 90% observed once, and the top ten hold less than 4.5%. This TCR came from a woman younger than 35 in good health. Sequencing used blood. This sequence joins TRBV3-1 (or the pseudogene TRBV3-2) and TRBJ1-1; D remains unclear. The CDR3 sequence: CASSQGIPRTEAFF. The DNA for the CDR3 is TGTGCCAGCAGCCAAGGGATCCCCAGGACTGAAGCTTTCTTT.